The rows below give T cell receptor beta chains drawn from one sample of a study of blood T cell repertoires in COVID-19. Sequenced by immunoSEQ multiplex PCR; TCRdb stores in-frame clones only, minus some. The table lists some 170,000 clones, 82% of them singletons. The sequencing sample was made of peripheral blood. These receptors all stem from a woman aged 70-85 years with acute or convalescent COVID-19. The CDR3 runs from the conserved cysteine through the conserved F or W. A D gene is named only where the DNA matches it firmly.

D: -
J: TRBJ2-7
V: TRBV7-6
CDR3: CASSLNRETAEQYF

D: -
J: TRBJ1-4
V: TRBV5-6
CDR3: CASSLARSGKLFF

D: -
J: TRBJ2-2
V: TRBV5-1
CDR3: CASSLRAGGHTGELFF

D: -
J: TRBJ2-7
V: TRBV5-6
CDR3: CASSLKGGSYEQYF

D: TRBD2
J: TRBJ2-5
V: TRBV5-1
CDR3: CASSQGLAGLQETQYF

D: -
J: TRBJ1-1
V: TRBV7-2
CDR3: CASSLRRGFTEAFF

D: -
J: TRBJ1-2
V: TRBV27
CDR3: CASSFSGQYGYTF

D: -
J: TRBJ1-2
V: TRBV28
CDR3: CATMWTAFTPNYGYTF

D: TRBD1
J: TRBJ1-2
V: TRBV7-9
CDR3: CASSLGGQGHYGYTF

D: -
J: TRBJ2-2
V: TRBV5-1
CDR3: CASSVRGGDTGELFF

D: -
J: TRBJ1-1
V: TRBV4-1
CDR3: CASSLGRGRETEAFF

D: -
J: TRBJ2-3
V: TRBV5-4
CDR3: CASKRQASRTDTQYF

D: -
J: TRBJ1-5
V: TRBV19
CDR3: CASSIGGDRPQHF

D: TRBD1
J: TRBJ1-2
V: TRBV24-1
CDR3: CATSEDDRVNGYTF

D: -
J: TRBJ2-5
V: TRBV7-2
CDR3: CASSLAGYQETQYF

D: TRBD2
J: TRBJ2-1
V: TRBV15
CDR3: CATSRLRTSGSNEQFF

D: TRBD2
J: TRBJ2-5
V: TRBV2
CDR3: CASRPGLAGGGPRETQYF

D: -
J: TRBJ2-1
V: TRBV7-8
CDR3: CASSLRVEQFF

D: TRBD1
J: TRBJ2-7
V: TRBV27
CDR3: CASSTRGPAEQYF

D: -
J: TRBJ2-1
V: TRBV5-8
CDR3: CASSLPEGVIYNEQFF

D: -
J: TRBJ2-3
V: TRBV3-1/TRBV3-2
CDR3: CASSQDLLGTDTQYF

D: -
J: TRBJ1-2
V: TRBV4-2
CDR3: CASRGPGQENYGYTF

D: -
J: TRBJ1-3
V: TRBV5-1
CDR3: CASSSLESISSGNTIYF

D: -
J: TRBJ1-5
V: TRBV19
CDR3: CASSIRTDYSNQPQHF

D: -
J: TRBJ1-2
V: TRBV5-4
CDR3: CASTFQGRGGYTF

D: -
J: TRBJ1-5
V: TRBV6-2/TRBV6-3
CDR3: CASSYRRVRGGNQPQHF

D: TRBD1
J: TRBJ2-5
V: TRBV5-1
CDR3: CASSQGALGRETQYF